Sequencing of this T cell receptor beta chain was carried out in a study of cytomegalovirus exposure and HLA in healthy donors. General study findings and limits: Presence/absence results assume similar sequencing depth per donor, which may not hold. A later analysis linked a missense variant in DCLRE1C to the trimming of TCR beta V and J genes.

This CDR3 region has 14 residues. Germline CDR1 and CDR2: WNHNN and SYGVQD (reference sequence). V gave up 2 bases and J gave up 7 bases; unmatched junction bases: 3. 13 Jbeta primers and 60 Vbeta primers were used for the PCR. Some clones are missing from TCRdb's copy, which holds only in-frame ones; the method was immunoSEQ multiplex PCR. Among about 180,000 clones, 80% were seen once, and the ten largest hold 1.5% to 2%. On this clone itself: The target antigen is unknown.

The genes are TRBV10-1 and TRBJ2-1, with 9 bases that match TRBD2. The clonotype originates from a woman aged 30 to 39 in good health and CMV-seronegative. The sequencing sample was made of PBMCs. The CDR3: CASSEASGANEQFF. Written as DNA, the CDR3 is TGCGCCAGCAGTGAGGCTAGCGGGGCTAATGAGCAGTTCTTC.